This is a list of T cell receptor beta chains from one sample in a study of shared clonotypes between healthy human individuals. Data came from immunoSEQ multiplex PCR; TCRdb stores just in-frame clones and leaves some out. This table has about 680,000 clones, around 90% appearing once. Sequencing used naive CD8+ T cells sorted from blood. These receptors were collected from a man in his thirties or forties in good health. The CDR3 runs from the conserved cysteine through the conserved F or W. The order of the fields is V gene, CDR3 protein.

TRBV9,CASSGGEGSGNNEQFF
TRBV29-1,CSVEAGTEHSGRYYNEQFF
TRBV11-2,CASAIGGTEAFF
TRBV6-1,CASKGAEAFF
TRBV7-9,CASSSALGWYEQYF
TRBV7-9,CASSAQEDYEQYF
TRBV27,CASSLAGNTGELFF
TRBV15,CATCQGRNTEAFF
TRBV2,CASSERTANTGELFF
TRBV6-6,CASSWNTDTQYF
TRBV7-9,CASSLGTSGYANTGELFF
TRBV6-6,CASSSSGQEYGYTF
TRBV7-9,CASSLVGGSTGELFF
TRBV29-1,CSFRFYNEQFF
TRBV13,CASSYFEGDHEQYF
TRBV29-1,CSVVHVKWETQYF
TRBV11-2,CASSLGQIQETQYF
TRBV5-5,CASSLRSPGTYEQYF
TRBV6-1,CASSGGLAGQAKNIQYF
TRBV6-1,CASSETTDLNYGYTF
TRBV11-2,CASSPHGGSGITGELFF
TRBV7-7,CASSPGQGQETQYF
TRBV7-9,CASSPATGGNIYEQYF
TRBV6-6,CASSALSLAYEQYF
TRBV7-9,CASSLTGTFLMNTEAFF
TRBV18,CASSPPETGNTGELFF
TRBV4-1,CASSQEPGLNYDGGYTF
TRBV29-1,CSVETRRYEQYF
TRBV7-9,CASSDRTATNTGELFF
TRBV29-1,CSVESGQTYEQYF
TRBV10-3,CAISDPGTPQHF
TRBV10-1,CASSDGMTTDTQYF
TRBV4-1,CASSQNPSASYEQYF
TRBV4-1,CASSPTSGWGDEQFF
TRBV6-5,CASSSGGAKSHEQYF
TRBV19,CASSIRTGYGYTF
TRBV10-3,CAISGQDTINTGELFF